This T cell receptor (beta chain) comes out of a study of long-term antiretroviral therapy in people with HIV. Running of the v3.0 immunoSEQ assay took place at survey level. Sequencing was performed with immunoSEQ multiplex PCR; in TCRdb, only in-frame clones are kept and a portion is missing. The repertoire holds tens of thousands of clones, with approximately 86% as singletons. General study points: Diversity rose after ART but stayed below transplant donor controls.

The sample holds a few counts of this clone. Its antigen is unknown. CDR1 and CDR2 from the germline V gene are LGHNA and YSLEER. The CDR3 extends over 15 amino acids. V dropped 0 bases and J dropped 4 bases, with 12 bases sitting between them. V gene TRBV4-3 combines with J gene TRBJ1-1; D is unresolved. The input for sequencing was unsorted PBMCs, taken around 4.5 years after starting antiretroviral therapy. This receptor was obtained from a man under 40 with HIV. CDR3 region: CASSQERVESTEAFF. For the CDR3, the DNA is TGCGCCAGCAGCCAAGAGAGGGTCGAGAGCACTGAAGCTTTCTTT.